This T cell receptor (beta chain) was found in a study of patients and donors after allogeneic stem cell transplantation. MiXCR, run by TCRdb on the RT-PCR reads, gives a single entry per CDR3 protein. The top ten hold 7.2% of the sample, which has 410,000 or so distinct CDR3 sequences, under 20% seen once. Trimming pared 10 bases from V and 6 bases from J, leaving 13 bases between. There are 11 residues in the CDR3. Germline V gives CDR1 ENHRY, CDR2 SYGVKD. This clonotype turned up a few times. This receptor was identified in a human donor who was either an allogeneic HSCT recipient or a stem cell or donor lymphocyte infusion donor (not recorded which). It is not recorded whose cells these are; they may come from a transplant donor. The V call is TRBV10-3, the J call TRBJ2-7; D possibly corresponds to TRBD2 (5 bases). What was sequenced was blood, either unsorted or a sorted T cell fraction (not recorded which). CDR3 sequence (DNA): TGTGCCACCCGGGAAGGGATCGAGCAGTACTTC. Translating gives CATREGIEQYF.